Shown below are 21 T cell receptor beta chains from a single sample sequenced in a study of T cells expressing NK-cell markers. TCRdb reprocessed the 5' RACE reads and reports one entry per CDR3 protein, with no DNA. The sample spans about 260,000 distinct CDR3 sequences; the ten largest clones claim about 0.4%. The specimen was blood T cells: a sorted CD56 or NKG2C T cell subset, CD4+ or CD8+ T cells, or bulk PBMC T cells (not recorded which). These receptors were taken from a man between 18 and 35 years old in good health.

The chain's CDR3 is CASSIMTNQPQHF. V usage is TRBV19 and J usage is TRBJ1-5. Germline assignment: CDR1 LNHDA and CDR2 SQIVND (reference sequence). This CDR3 has 13 amino acids.

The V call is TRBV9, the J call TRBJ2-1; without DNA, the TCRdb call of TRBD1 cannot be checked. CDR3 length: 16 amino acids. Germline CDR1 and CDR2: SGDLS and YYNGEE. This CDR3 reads CASSLGQGSSYNEQFF.

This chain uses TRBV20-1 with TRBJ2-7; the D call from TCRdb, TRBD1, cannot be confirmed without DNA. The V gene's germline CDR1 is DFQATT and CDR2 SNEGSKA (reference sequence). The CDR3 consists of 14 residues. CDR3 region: CSAPILAGPYEQYF.

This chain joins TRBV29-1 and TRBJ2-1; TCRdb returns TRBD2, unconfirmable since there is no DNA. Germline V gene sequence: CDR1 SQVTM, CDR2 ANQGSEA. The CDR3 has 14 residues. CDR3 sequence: CSGGLAVSYNEQFF.

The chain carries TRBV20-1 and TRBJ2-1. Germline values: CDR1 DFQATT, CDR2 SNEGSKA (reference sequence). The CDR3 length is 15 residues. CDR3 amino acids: CSARDVATSYNEQFF.

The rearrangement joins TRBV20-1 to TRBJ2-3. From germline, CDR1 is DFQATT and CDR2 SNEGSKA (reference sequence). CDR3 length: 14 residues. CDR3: CSARDLLAADTQYF.

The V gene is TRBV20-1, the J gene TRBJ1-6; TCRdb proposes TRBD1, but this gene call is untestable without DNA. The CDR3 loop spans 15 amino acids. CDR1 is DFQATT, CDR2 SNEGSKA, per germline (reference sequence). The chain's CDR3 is CSARAGDSYNSPLHF.

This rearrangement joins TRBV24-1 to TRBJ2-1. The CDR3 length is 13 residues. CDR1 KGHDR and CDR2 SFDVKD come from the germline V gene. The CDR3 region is CATSDWTSNEQFF.

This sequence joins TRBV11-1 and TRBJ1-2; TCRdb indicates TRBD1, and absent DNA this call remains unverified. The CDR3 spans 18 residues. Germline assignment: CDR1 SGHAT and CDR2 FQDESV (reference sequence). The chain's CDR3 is CASSSRQERMGPNYGYTF.

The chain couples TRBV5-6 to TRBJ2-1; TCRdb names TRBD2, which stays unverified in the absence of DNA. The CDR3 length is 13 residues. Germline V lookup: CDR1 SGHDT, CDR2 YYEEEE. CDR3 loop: CASSFPALGEQFF.

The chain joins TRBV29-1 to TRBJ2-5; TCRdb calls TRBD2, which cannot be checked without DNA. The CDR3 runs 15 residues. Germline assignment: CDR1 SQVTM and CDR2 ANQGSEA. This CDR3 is CSVEGGGELPNRWYF.

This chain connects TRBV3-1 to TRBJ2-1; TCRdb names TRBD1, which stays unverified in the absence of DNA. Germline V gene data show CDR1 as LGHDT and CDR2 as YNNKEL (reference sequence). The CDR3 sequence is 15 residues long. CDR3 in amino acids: CASSPARASSNEQFF.

The CDR3 loop is CASSSFGTVEKLFF. The rearrangement joins TRBV3-1 to TRBJ1-4; TCRdb names TRBD1, which stays unverified in the absence of DNA. CDR3 size: 14 residues. Looked up from germline, CDR1 is LGHDT and CDR2 is YNNKEL (reference sequence).

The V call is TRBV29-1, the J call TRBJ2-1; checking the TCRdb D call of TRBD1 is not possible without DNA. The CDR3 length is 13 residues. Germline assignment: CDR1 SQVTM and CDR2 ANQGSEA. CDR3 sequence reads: CSVGTGVRNEQFF.

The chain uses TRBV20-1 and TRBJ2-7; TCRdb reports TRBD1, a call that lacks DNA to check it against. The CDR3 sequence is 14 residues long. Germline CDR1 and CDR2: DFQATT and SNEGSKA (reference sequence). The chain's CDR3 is CSAISTGGPYEQYF.

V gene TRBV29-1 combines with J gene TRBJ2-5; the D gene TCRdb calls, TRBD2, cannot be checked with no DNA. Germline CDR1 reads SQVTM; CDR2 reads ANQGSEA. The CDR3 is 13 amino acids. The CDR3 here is CSVESSRRETQYF.

This CDR3 is CASSLAPSSGRTYNEQFF. This chain links TRBV7-2 with TRBJ2-1; with no DNA, the TCRdb D assignment of TRBD2 cannot be verified. The CDR3 contains 18 residues. Germline CDR1 is SGHTA and CDR2 is FQGNSA.

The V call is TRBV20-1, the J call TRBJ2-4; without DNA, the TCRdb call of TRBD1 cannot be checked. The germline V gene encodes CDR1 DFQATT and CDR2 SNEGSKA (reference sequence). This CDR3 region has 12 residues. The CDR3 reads CSATRQGNIQYF.

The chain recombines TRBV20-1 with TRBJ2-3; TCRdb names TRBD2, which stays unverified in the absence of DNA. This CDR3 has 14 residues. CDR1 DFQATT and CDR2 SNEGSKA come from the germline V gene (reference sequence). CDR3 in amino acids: CSAPTIGTTDTQYF.

CDR3 sequence reads: CASSVYNEQFF. This chain joins TRBV9 and TRBJ2-1. This CDR3 region has 11 residues. Germline V gives CDR1 SGDLS, CDR2 YYNGEE.

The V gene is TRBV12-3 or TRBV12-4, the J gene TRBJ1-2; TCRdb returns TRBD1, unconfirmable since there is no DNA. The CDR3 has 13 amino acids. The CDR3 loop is CASSRQENYGYTF.